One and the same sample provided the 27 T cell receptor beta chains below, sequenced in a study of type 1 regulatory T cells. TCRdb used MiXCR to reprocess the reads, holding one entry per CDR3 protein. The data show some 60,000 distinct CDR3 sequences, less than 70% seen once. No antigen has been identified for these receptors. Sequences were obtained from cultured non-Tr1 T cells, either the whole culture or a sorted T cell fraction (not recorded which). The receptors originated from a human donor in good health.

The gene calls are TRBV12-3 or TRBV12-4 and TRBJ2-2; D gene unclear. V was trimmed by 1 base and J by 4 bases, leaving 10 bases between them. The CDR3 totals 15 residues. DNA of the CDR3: TGTGCCAGCAGTTTAGGAGGCGTGGCCACCGGGGAGCTGTTTTTT. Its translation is CASSLGGVATGELFF.

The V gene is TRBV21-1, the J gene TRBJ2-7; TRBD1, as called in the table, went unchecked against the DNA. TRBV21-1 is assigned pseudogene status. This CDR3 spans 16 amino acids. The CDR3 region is CASSKGSSGGRYEQYF. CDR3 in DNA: TGTGCCAGCAGCAAAGGATCATCGGGGGGCCGGTACGAGCAGTACTTC.

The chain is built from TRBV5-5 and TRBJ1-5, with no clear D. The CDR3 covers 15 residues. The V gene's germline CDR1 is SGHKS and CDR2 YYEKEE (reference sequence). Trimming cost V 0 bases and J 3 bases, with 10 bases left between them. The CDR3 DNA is TGTGCCAGCAGCTTGGATGTAACCTCCAATCAGCCCCAGCATTTT. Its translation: CASSLDVTSNQPQHF.

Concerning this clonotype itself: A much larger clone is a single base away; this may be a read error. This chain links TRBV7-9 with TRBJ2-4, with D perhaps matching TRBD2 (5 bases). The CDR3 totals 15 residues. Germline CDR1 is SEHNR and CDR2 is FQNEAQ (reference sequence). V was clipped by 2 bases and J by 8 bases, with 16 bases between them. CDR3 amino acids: CASSLSRGEGDIQYF. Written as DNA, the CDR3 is TGTGCCAGCAGCTTATCGCGTGGAGAGGGAGACATTCAGTACTTC.

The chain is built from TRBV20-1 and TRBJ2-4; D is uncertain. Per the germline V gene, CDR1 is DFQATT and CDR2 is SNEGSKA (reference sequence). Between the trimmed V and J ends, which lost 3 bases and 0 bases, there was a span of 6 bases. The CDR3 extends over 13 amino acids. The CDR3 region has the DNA TGCAGTGCTAGTCTAGTAGCCAAAAACATTCAGTACTTC. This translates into CSASLVAKNIQYF.

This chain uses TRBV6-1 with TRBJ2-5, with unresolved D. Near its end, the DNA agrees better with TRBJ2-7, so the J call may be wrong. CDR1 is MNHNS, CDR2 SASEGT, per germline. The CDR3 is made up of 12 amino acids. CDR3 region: CASSEIPYEQYF. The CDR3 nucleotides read TGTGCCAGCAGTGAGATCCCCTACGAGCAGTACTTC.

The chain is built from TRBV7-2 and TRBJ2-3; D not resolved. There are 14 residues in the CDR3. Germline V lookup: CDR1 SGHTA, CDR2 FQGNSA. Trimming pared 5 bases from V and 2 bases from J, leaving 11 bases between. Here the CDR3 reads CASSPGLSTDTQYF. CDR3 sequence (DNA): TGTGCCAGCAGCCCTGGGCTCTCCACAGATACGCAGTATTTT.

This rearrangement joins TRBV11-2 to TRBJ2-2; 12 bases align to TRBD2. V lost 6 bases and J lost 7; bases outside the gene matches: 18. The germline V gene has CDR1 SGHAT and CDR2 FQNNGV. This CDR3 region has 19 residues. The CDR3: CASRPTTGWTSGTIGELFF. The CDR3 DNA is TGTGCCAGCAGGCCGACCACAGGGTGGACTAGCGGGACAATCGGGGAGCTGTTTTTT. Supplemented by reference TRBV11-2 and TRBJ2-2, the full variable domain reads EAGVAQSPRYKIIEKRQSVAFWCNPISGHATLYWYQQILGQGPKLLIQFQNNGVVDDSQLPKDRFSAERLKGVDSTLKIQPAKLEDSAVYLCASRPTTGWTSGTIGELFFGEGSRLTVL.

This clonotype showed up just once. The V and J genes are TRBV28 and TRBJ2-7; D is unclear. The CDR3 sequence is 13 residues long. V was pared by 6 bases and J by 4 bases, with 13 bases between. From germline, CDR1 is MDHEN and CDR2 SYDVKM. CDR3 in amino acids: CASRDGQNYEQYF. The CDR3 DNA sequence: TGTGCCAGCAGGGACGGGCAGAATTACGAGCAGTACTTC.

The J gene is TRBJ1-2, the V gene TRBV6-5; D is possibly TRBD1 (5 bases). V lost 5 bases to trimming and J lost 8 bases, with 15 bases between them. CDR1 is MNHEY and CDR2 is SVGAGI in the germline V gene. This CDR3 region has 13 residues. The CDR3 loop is CASSPQGGVGYTF. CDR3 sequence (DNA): TGTGCCAGCAGTCCTCAGGGAGGGGTCGGCTACACCTTC.

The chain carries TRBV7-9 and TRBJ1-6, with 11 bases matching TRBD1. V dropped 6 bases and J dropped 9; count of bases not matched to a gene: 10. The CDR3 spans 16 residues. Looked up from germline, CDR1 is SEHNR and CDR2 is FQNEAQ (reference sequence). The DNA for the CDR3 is TGTGCCAGCAGTTTTCGGACAGGGGGCAGGTCTTCACCCCTCCACTTT. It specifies CASSFRTGGRSSPLHF.

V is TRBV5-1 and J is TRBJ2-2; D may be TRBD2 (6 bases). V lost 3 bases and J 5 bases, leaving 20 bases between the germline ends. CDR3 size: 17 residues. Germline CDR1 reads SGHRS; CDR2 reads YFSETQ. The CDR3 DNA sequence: TGCGCCAGCAGCTACGAGATGGGTAGCGGAGATACCGGGGAGCTGTTTTTT. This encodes CASSYEMGSGDTGELFF.

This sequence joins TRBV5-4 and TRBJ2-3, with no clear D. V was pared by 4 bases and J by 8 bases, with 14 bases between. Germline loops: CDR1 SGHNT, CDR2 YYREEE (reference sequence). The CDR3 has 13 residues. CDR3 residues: CASSKPDFSTQYF. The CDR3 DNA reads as TGTGCCAGCAGCAAACCCGACTTTTCTACGCAGTATTTT.

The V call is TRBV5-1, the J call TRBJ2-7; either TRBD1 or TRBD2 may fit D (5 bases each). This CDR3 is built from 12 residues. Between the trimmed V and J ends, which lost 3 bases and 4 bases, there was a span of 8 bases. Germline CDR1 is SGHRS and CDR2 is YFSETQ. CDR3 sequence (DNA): TGCGCCAGCAGCTGGGACGGGTACGAGCAGTACTTC. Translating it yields CASSWDGYEQYF.

CDR3 DNA sequence: TGCAGTGCTAGTCCCCTCTGGACTAGCGGAAACAATGAGCAGTTCTTC. This translates into CSASPLWTSGNNEQFF. The J gene is TRBJ2-1, the V gene TRBV20-1, with 10 positions matching TRBD2. The germline gives CDR1 DFQATT, CDR2 SNEGSKA (reference sequence). This CDR3 region has 16 residues. Germline trimming cut 3 bases from V and 5 bases from J; bases unmatched to any gene: 10.

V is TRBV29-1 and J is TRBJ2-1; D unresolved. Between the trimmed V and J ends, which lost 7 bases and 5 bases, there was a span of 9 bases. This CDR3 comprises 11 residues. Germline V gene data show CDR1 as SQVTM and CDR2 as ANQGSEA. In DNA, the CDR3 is TGCAGCGCCTGGACCAACAATGAGCAGTTCTTC. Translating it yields CSAWTNNEQFF.

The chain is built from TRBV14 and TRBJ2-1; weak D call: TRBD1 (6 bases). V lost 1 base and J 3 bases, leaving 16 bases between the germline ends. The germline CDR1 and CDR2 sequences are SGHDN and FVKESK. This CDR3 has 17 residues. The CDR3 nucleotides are TGTGCCAGCAGCCAAGGGGCCGGAGTAGGGGGCTACAATGAGCAGTTCTTC. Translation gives CASSQGAGVGGYNEQFF.

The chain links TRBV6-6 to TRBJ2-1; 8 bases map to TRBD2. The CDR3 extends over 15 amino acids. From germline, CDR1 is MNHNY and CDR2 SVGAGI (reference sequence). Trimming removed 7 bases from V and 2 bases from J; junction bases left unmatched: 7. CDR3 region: CASKKKRETYNEQFF. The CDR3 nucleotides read TGTGCCAGCAAAAAAAAGCGGGAGACCTACAATGAGCAGTTCTTC.

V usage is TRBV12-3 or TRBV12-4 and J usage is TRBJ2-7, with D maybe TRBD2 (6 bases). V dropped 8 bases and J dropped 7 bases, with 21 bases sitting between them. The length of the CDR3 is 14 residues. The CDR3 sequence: CASSNARTAGEQYF. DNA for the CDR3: TGTGCCAGCTCGAACGCCCGGACCGCGGGAGAGCAGTACTTC.

The CDR3 spells CASSQDQMRFF. In DNA form, the CDR3 reads TGTGCCAGCAGCCAAGACCAGATGAGGTTCTTC. This chain links TRBV3-1 with TRBJ2-1; no definite D call. This CDR3 comprises 11 residues. V gave up 0 bases and J gave up 15 bases, with 9 bases separating them. The V gene's germline CDR1 is LGHDT and CDR2 YNNKEL (reference sequence).

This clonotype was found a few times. The CDR3 bases are TGTGCCAGCAGCCGACTTAACTATGGCTACACCTTC. It translates to CASSRLNYGYTF. The V and J genes are TRBV28 and TRBJ1-2; D is unresolved. Germline V lookup: CDR1 MDHEN, CDR2 SYDVKM. The CDR3 spans 12 residues. V was shortened by 6 bases and J by 1 base, with 6 bases between the two germline ends.

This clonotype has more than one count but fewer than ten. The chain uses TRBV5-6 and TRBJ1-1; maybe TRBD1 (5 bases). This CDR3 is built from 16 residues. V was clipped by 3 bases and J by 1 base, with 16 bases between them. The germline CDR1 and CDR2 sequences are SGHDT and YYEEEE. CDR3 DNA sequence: TGTGCCAGCAGCTCCTGGGGGGGAATAGGGAACACTGAAGCTTTCTTT. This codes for CASSSWGGIGNTEAFF. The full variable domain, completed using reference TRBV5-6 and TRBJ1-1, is DAGVTQSPTHLIKTRGQQVTLRCSPKSGHDTVSWYQQALGQGPQFIFQYYEEEERQRGNFPDRFSGHQFPNYSSELNVNALLLGDSALYLCASSSWGGIGNTEAFFGQGTRLTVV.

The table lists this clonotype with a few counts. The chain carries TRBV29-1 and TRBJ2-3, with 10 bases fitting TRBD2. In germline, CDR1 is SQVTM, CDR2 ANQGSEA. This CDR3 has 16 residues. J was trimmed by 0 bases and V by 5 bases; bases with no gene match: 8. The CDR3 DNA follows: TGCAGCGTTTTCGGACTAGCGGACTATAGCACAGATACGCAGTATTTT. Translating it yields CSVFGLADYSTDTQYF.

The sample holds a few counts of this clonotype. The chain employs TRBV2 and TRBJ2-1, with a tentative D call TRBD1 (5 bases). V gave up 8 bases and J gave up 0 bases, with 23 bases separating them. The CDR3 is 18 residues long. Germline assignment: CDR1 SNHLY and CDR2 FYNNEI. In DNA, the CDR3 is TGTGCCAGCCGAAAGACAGCGTTATCCCTGGGCTCCTACAATGAGCAGTTCTTC. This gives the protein CASRKTALSLGSYNEQFF.

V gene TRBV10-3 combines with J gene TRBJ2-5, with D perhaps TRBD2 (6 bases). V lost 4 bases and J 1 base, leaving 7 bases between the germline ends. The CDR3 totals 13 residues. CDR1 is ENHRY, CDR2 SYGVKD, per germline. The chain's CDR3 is CAISGSGQETQYF. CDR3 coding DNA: TGTGCCATCAGTGGTAGCGGCCAAGAGACCCAGTACTTC.

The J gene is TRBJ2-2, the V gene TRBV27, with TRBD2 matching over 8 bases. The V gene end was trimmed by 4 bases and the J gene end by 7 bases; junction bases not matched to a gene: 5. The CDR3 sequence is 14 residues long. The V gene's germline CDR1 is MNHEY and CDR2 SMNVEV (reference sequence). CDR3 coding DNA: TGTGCCAGCAGTTGGGTTAGCGGGATCGGGGAGCTGTTTTTT. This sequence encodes CASSWVSGIGELFF.

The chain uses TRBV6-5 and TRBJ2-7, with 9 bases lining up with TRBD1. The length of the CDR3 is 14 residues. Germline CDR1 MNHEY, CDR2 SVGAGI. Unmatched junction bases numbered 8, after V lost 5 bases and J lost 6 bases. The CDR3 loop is CASSEPGTGFEQYF. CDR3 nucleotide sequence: TGTGCCAGCAGTGAACCCGGGACAGGGTTCGAGCAGTACTTC.